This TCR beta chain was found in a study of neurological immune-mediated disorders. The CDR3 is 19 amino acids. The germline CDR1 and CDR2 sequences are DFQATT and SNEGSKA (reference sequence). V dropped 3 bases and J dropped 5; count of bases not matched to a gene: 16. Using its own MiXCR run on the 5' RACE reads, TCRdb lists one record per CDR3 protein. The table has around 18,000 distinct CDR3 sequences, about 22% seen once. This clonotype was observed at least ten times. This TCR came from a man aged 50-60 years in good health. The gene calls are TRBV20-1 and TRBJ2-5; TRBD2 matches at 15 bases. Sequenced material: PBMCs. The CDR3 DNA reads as TGCAGTGCTAGTATTCTGTCGGGACTAGCGGGAGGAGTGGTCGAGACCCAGTACTTC. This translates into CSASILSGLAGGVVETQYF.